This passage covers 21 T cell receptor delta chains from one sample sequenced in a study of Vδ1+ human thymocytes. Study results and caveats: Highly polyclonal TRG and TRD repertoires with Gaussian CDR3 length distributions appeared in thymus.

These receptors' targets are unknown. RNA was extracted from the cells and then reverse transcribed. Pooled V-gene forward primers with one constant-region reverse primer generated the CDR3 amplicons by multiplex PCR. TCRdb reprocessed the multiplex PCR reads through CATT. This table holds more than 50,000 delta-chain clones, over 13% found once. The sample was Vdelta1+ gamma-delta thymocytes from the thymus. The subset is: FACS-sorted CD3+ TCRalphabeta- TCRVdelta1+ TCRVdelta2- thymocytes. The source of these receptors is a girl under three years old who had congenital heart surgery.

This clone was seen more than once but under ten times. The V gene is TRDV1, the J gene TRDJ1; D gene ambiguous. From germline, CDR1 is TSWWSYY and CDR2 QGS. The CDR3 is 17 amino acids. V lost 4 bases to trimming and J lost 0 bases, with 18 bases between them. The CDR3 here is CALGATWLGKYTDKLIF. For the CDR3, the DNA is TGTGCTCTTGGGGCCACATGGTTGGGAAAGTACACCGATAAACTCATCTTT.

This clone has just a few counts. The chain links TRDV1 to TRDJ1; D gene ambiguous. The CDR3 has 14 residues. V was pared by 0 bases and J by 1 base, with 6 bases between. Germline V CDR1 and CDR2: TSWWSYY, QGS. CDR3 sequence (DNA): TGTGCTCTTGGGGAACTCGACCGCACCGATAAACTCATCTTT. Its translation is CALGELDRTDKLIF.

The chain combines TRDV1 with TRDJ1; a weak D match, TRDD2 (6 bases). CDR3 size: 18 residues. Germline V CDR1 and CDR2: TSWWSYY, QGS. Trimming took off 1 base at V and 0 bases at J, with 18 bases between the two ends. CDR3 sequence reads: CALGERPTQRVYTDKLIF. The CDR3 region has the DNA TGTGCTCTTGGGGAACGTCCTACCCAACGGGTCTACACCGATAAACTCATCTTT.

The rearrangement uses TRDV1 and TRDJ1, with D maybe TRDD2 (6 bases). The V gene lost 4 bases and the J gene lost 0 bases, with 33 bases spanning the gap. Germline assignment: CDR1 TSWWSYY and CDR2 QGS. CDR3 length: 22 residues. The CDR3: CALGGPPAPPTSLLRYTDKLIF. CDR3 nucleotides: TGTGCTCTTGGGGGACCACCCGCGCCTCCTACTTCTCTGCTTAGGTACACCGATAAACTCATCTTT.

In its sample, this clone was seen a few times. V usage is TRDV1 and J usage is TRDJ1; TRDD3 is a possible D gene (6 bases). V lost 5 bases to trimming and J lost 3 bases, with 19 bases between them. Germline CDR1 and CDR2: TSWWSYY and QGS. The CDR3 runs to 16 residues. CDR3 DNA sequence: TGTGCTCTTGGGAAGCCGCGGGGATTATTTTCCGATAAACTCATCTTT. Encoded protein: CALGKPRGLFSDKLIF.

There are a few counts of this clone. The chain is built from TRDV1 and TRDJ1; TRDD3 agrees at 11 bases. Trimming cost V 10 bases and J 7 bases; bases outside gene matches: 26. Germline V CDR1 and CDR2: TSWWSYY, QGS. The CDR3 runs to 19 residues. CDR3: CAPPLAFLTRGLGDTKLIF. The CDR3 nucleotides read TGTGCTCCCCCTTTGGCCTTCCTAACCCGCGGGCTGGGGGATACTAAACTCATCTTT.

The chain couples TRDV1 to TRDJ1, with D tentatively TRDD3 (5 bases). The V gene lost 0 bases and the J gene lost 0 bases, with 14 bases spanning the gap. The V gene's germline CDR1 is TSWWSYY and CDR2 QGS. The CDR3 totals 17 residues. CDR3 DNA sequence: TGTGCTCTTGGGGAACTATGGCGGCGTGGGGACACCGATAAACTCATCTTT. This codes for CALGELWRRGDTDKLIF.

Turning to this clone: Different DNA sequences within this sample yield the same CDR3. This chain connects TRDV2 to TRDJ1; 7 bases align to TRDD3. CDR1 GEAIGNYY and CDR2 EKD come from the germline V gene. Trimming took 0 bases from V and 0 from J; bases not matched to a gene: 15. The CDR3 is 19 amino acids. The chain's CDR3 is CACDTVIGTGDQYTDKLIF. The CDR3 DNA sequence: TGTGCCTGTGACACCGTGATTGGAACTGGGGATCAGTACACCGATAAACTCATCTTT.

The V and J genes are TRDV1 and TRDJ1; TRDD3 matches 10 bases. Trimming cost V 0 bases and J 0 bases; bases outside gene matches: 13. The length of the CDR3 is 20 residues. Germline CDR1 TSWWSYY, CDR2 QGS. The CDR3 protein is CALGELIRPWGIPYTDKLIF. CDR3 nucleotide sequence: TGTGCTCTTGGGGAACTGATCCGCCCTTGGGGGATACCATACACCGATAAACTCATCTTT.

In the case of this clone: Other DNA sequences in the sample encode the same CDR3. J is TRDJ1 and V is TRDV1; no definite D call. CDR3 length equals 13 residues. Germline assignment: CDR1 TSWWSYY and CDR2 QGS. The V end lost 6 bases, the J end lost 0 bases, and 8 bases lay between the germline ends. The CDR3: CALGDGYTDKLIF. The CDR3 region has the DNA TGTGCTCTTGGCGATGGGTACACCGATAAACTCATCTTT.

This clone was seen repeatedly, ten times or more. The chain employs TRDV2 and TRDJ1, with 10 positions matching TRDD3. Germline V gene lookup returns CDR1 GEAIGNYY and CDR2 EKD. CDR3 length: 20 amino acids. J lost 0 bases, V lost 3 bases, and 18 bases had no gene match. CDR3 region: CACDLYWGMTSLLYTDKLIF. The CDR3 nucleotides read TGTGCCTGTGACCTGTACTGGGGGATGACTTCTCTATTGTACACCGATAAACTCATCTTT.

This clone was seen only a few times. The chain employs TRDV1 and TRDJ1; D ambiguous. The CDR3 spans 17 residues. Trimming cost V 4 bases and J 0 bases, with 18 bases left between them. In germline, CDR1 is TSWWSYY, CDR2 QGS. The CDR3 sequence: CALGAALAPSYTDKLIF. Here the CDR3 DNA reads TGTGCTCTTGGGGCCGCCCTAGCTCCCTCGTACACCGATAAACTCATCTTT.

The gene calls are TRDV1 and TRDJ1, with D perhaps TRDD3 (5 bases). Germline CDR1 TSWWSYY, CDR2 QGS. V was clipped by 1 base and J by 1 base, with 25 bases between them. CDR3 length equals 20 residues. In nucleotides, the CDR3 is TGTGCTCTTGGGGAACCCCCTCCCGGACTAGGTGGGGTCCCCACCGATAAACTCATCTTT. Its protein product is CALGEPPPGLGGVPTDKLIF.

The chain joins TRDV1 to TRDJ1, with D possibly being TRDD2 or TRDD3 (7 bases each). Germline CDR1 reads TSWWSYY; CDR2 reads QGS. The CDR3 is 24 amino acids. V was trimmed by 1 base and J by 0 bases, leaving 36 bases between them. The CDR3 sequence: CALGEPDAFLHRDTLLTDTDKLIF. In DNA form, the CDR3 reads TGTGCTCTTGGGGAACCCGATGCTTTCCTACATAGGGATACCTTATTAACTGACACCGATAAACTCATCTTT.

This clone was counted only a few times. The genes are TRDV1 and TRDJ1, with a possible D match to TRDD2 (6 bases). Germline V lookup: CDR1 TSWWSYY, CDR2 QGS. The V gene lost 0 bases and the J gene lost 7 bases, with 21 bases spanning the gap. The length of the CDR3 is 17 residues. For the CDR3, the DNA is TGTGCTCTTGGGGAACTACGATCCTACGGTGTATGCGCTAAACTCATCTTT. It specifies CALGELRSYGVCAKLIF.

This clone was seen at least ten times. The sample contains more than one DNA sequence encoding this CDR3. The V and J genes are TRDV2 and TRDJ1; TRDD3 agrees at 10 bases. Germline V gene lookup returns CDR1 GEAIGNYY and CDR2 EKD. Trimming cost V 0 bases and J 0 bases; bases outside gene matches: 6. The CDR3 is made up of 17 amino acids. CDR3 in amino acids: CACDTVVTGGYTDKLIF. The CDR3 nucleotides read TGTGCCTGTGACACCGTGGTGACTGGGGGATACACCGATAAACTCATCTTT.

The V and J genes are TRDV1 and TRDJ1; 13 bases map to TRDD3. The CDR3 has 21 amino acids. Trimming removed 1 base from V and 3 bases from J; junction bases left unmatched: 17. Germline V gene sequence: CDR1 TSWWSYY, CDR2 QGS. In DNA, the CDR3 is TGTGCTCTTGGGGAACGGTGGTACCCACTGGGGGATACGCGGCCTTCCGATAAACTCATCTTT. It encodes CALGERWYPLGDTRPSDKLIF.

The chain employs TRDV1 and TRDJ1; TRDD3 matches at 9 bases. The germline gives CDR1 TSWWSYY, CDR2 QGS. Trimming cost V 1 base and J 0 bases; bases outside gene matches: 15. The CDR3 runs to 20 residues. CDR3 loop: CALGEPPYFTGGPYTDKLIF. DNA of the CDR3: TGTGCTCTTGGGGAACCCCCCTACTTTACTGGGGGACCTTACACCGATAAACTCATCTTT.

The chain uses TRDV1 and TRDJ1; 8 positions match TRDD3. The CDR3 length is 20 residues. V was pared by 0 bases and J by 0 bases, with 15 bases of the junction left unmatched. Germline V gene sequence: CDR1 TSWWSYY, CDR2 QGS. CDR3 region: CALGELTSQPGDRYTDKLIF. CDR3 in DNA: TGTGCTCTTGGGGAACTAACCTCCCAACCGGGGGATAGATACACCGATAAACTCATCTTT.

This clone was counted only a few times. The chain couples TRDV1 to TRDJ1; D is tentatively TRDD2 or TRDD3 (5 bases each). The V and J ends lost 0 bases and 13 bases respectively, with 24 bases between them. Germline assignment: CDR1 TSWWSYY and CDR2 QGS. The CDR3 spans 16 residues. As DNA, the CDR3 is TGTGCTCTTGGGGAACTTAACACCTACCCCCATGGGGAACCCATCTTT. It is translated as CALGELNTYPHGEPIF.

This chain uses TRDV1 with TRDJ1; 7 bases align to TRDD2. The CDR3 length is 18 residues. V lost 4 bases and J lost 3; bases outside the gene matches: 17. Looked up from germline, CDR1 is TSWWSYY and CDR2 is QGS. CDR3 DNA sequence: TGTGCTCTTGGGGGAGATTTCCTTCCCTTCCTGGGCGCCGATAAACTCATCTTT. Translated: CALGGDFLPFLGADKLIF.